The TCR beta chain described here comes from a study of T cells in Graves' hyperthyroidism and ophthalmopathy. Per germline, CDR1 SQVTM and CDR2 ANQGSEA. Trimming cost V 4 bases and J 4 bases, with 8 bases left between them. The CDR3 is 13 amino acids. The study's findings and limits: Blood also contained most expanded thyroid clonotypes above 0.001.

As to this clonotype: Its antigen is still unknown.

Uncontrolled infection, other autoimmune disease, pregnancy or lactation barred patients from enrollment. For the diagnoses, clinical symptoms, serum thyroxine and TRAb, thyroid ultrasound and orbital computed tomography were used. Amplified TCR beta CDR3 regions derived from RNA transcripts. When the TCR CDR3 underwent first-round RT-PCR, the HTBI primer set was used. MiXCR, run by TCRdb on the multiplex PCR reads, gives a single entry per CDR3 protein. The data show approximately 700,000 distinct CDR3 sequences, just under 45% seen once. This TCR derives from an adult man with Graves' disease, either hyperthyroidism or ophthalmopathy (not recorded which). The chain is built from TRBV29-1 and TRBJ2-6; D might be TRBD2 (6 bases). Sequenced: peripheral blood or thyroid tissue (not recorded which). CDR3 nucleotide sequence: TGCAGCGTTGCGGGGGTCGGGGCCAACGTCCTGACTTTC. Residues: CSVAGVGANVLTF.